Listed here are 10 T cell receptor beta chains from one sample, sequenced in a study of cytomegalovirus exposure and HLA in healthy donors. The PCR employed 60 Vbeta primers together with 13 Jbeta primers. Produced via immunoSEQ multiplex PCR; TCRdb's table is partial and in-frame only. The repertoire consists of approximately 140,000 clones, with around 77% occurring once and the leading ten covering about 1.8%. Sample: PBMCs. These receptor sequences come from a woman in her forties or fifties in good health and CMV-seronegative.

V gene TRBV5-1 combines with J gene TRBJ2-4; 8 bases are shared with TRBD1. From germline, CDR1 is SGHRS and CDR2 YFSETQ. The V and J ends lost 4 bases and 8 bases, in that order; junction bases with no gene match: 8. The CDR3 has 14 amino acids. The CDR3 DNA reads TGCGCCAGCAGCCACCCCGGACAGGGAGACATTCAGTACTTC. Translation gives CASSHPGQGDIQYF. Complete variable domain (other parts from reference TRBV5-1 and TRBJ2-4): KAGVTQTPRYLIKTRGQQVTLSCSPISGHRSVSWYQQTPGQGLQFLFEYFSETQRNKGNFPGRFSGRQFSNSRSEMNVSTLELGDSALYLCASSHPGQGDIQYFGAGTRLSVL.

The chain uses TRBV9 and TRBJ2-1; 8 nucleotides agree with TRBD2. With 6 bases clipped from V and 2 bases from J, the junction kept 4 bases outside the gene matches. CDR1 is SGDLS and CDR2 is YYNGEE in the germline V gene. The CDR3 runs 14 residues. The CDR3 loop is CASNSGSTYNEQFF. CDR3 bases: TGTGCCAGCAACAGCGGGAGCACCTACAATGAGCAGTTCTTC.

This chain uses TRBV4-2 with TRBJ1-2, with 7 bases fitting TRBD1. CDR1 and CDR2 from the germline V gene are LGHNA and YNFKEQ. The junction had 8 bases not matched to a gene; V was cut back by 0 bases and J by 4 bases. This CDR3 contains 16 residues. In DNA form, the CDR3 reads TGTGCCAGCAGCCAAGAAGCAACAGGGGCGGCCTATGGCTACACCTTC. It codes for CASSQEATGAAYGYTF.

V is TRBV1 and J is TRBJ2-7; TRBD1, the D gene given by the table, was not confirmed from the DNA. TRBV1 is designated a pseudogene. The CDR3 has 13 residues. For the CDR3, the DNA is TGCACCAGCAGCTCTTCCCCGGACATCCGTTGTGTCGTC. This translates into CTSSSSPDIRCVV.

The rearrangement joins TRBV14 to TRBJ2-7, with D possibly matching TRBD1 (6 bases). Trimming took 3 bases from V and 3 from J, leaving 21 bases between them. Germline V gives CDR1 SGHDN, CDR2 FVKESK. The CDR3 sequence is 17 residues long. CDR3 loop: CASSQKSTGLYHYEQYF. CDR3 nucleotides: TGTGCCAGCAGCCAGAAAAGTACAGGGTTATATCACTACGAGCAGTACTTC.

The chain joins TRBV6-1 to TRBJ1-2; 8 positions match TRBD1. The CDR3 runs to 14 residues. Germline lookup yields CDR1 MNHNS and CDR2 SASEGT. Trimming took 10 bases from V and 5 from J; bases not matched to a gene: 12. CDR3 region: CATGDRTQGYGYTF. CDR3 DNA: TGTGCCACCGGGGACAGGACTCAAGGATATGGCTACACCTTC.

The chain employs TRBV6-1 and TRBJ1-3; the D gene is possibly TRBD1 (5 bases). CDR3 length: 13 residues. Germline assignment: CDR1 MNHNS and CDR2 SASEGT. Trimming shortened V by 6 bases and J by 0 bases, and 6 bases separated the two germline ends. CDR3 region: CASRQGSGNTIYF. The CDR3 bases are TGTGCCAGCAGGCAGGGCTCTGGAAACACCATATATTTT.

This chain connects TRBV4-2 to TRBJ2-3; TRBD2 aligns across 10 bases. Germline-derived CDR1 and CDR2 are LGHNA and YNFKEQ. The CDR3 extends over 21 amino acids. With V trimmed by 4 bases and J by 4 bases, 23 bases remained unmatched. CDR3 in DNA: TGTGCCAGCAGCCCGCGAGGGGCTAGCGGGAGAGTGGGGGTGGAAGCAGATACGCAGTATTTT. It encodes CASSPRGASGRVGVEADTQYF.

J is TRBJ2-2 and V is TRBV27, with D possibly matching TRBD2 (6 bases). Germline CDR1 reads MNHEY; CDR2 reads SMNVEV (reference sequence). This CDR3 comprises 15 residues. Trimming left V 5 bases short and J 6 bases short, with 16 bases between. The CDR3 loop reads CASSPSGPTPGELFF. The CDR3 DNA follows: TGTGCCAGCAGTCCGAGCGGGCCAACCCCCGGGGAGCTGTTTTTT.

This clone was counted once. This sequence joins TRBV5-4 and TRBJ1-3, with D unresolved. Germline loops: CDR1 SGHNT, CDR2 YYREEE (reference sequence). The CDR3 sequence is 15 residues long. The V gene lost 2 bases and the J gene lost 1 base, with 10 bases spanning the gap. CDR3 protein: CASSLPPGSGNTIYF. The CDR3 coding sequence is TGTGCCAGCAGCTTACCGCCAGGATCTGGAAACACCATATATTTT.